Below are 8 T cell receptor beta chains sequenced from a single sample in a study of Graves' ophthalmopathy and Graves' hyperthyroidism. The authors amplified TCR beta CDR3 regions from RNA transcripts. An opening RT-PCR round employed HTBI primers and preceded a second-round multiplex PCR. TCRdb processed the multiplex PCR reads anew with MiXCR; each CDR3 protein has one entry. The data show 650,000 to 900,000 distinct CDR3 sequences, with roughly two fifths seen just once and roughly 46% held by the top ten. Sequencing used peripheral blood. These receptor sequences come from an adult man with Graves' ophthalmopathy.

V is TRBV30 and J is TRBJ1-1, with 8 bases fitting TRBD1. The CDR3 runs 12 residues. With 5 bases clipped from V and 3 bases from J, the junction kept 2 bases outside the gene matches. Germline CDR1 reads GTSNPN; CDR2 reads SVGIG (reference sequence). CDR3 in DNA: TGTGCCTGGGCCAGGGGGCACACTGAAGCTTTCTTT. Its translation is CAWARGHTEAFF.

The CDR3 DNA sequence: TGTGCCAGCAGTGAAGTTTATGGTTTTAGCAATCAGCCCCAGCATTTT. Encoded protein: CASSEVYGFSNQPQHF. The chain carries TRBV6-6 and TRBJ1-5, with unresolved D. Germline CDR1 is MNHNY and CDR2 is SVGAGI (reference sequence). There are 16 residues in the CDR3. Between the trimmed V and J ends, which lost 5 bases and 0 bases, there was a span of 14 bases.

Ten or more counts support this clonotype. The rearrangement uses TRBV29-1 and TRBJ1-1, with a weak D call TRBD1 (5 bases). The CDR3 totals 13 residues. CDR1 is SQVTM and CDR2 is ANQGSEA in the germline V gene. With 7 bases removed from V and 3 bases from J, the gap between germline ends came to 15 bases. The CDR3 nucleotides read TGCAGCGCCCCGGGACCCGGTGACACTGAAGCTTTCTTT. Translation gives CSAPGPGDTEAFF.

With respect to this clonotype: A much larger clone lies a single base off, so this may be a read error. The chain employs TRBV7-2 and TRBJ1-2; TRBD1 matches 8 bases. CDR3 size: 15 residues. Looked up from germline, CDR1 is SGHTA and CDR2 is FQGNSA. The CDR3 here is CDSSQDRGQVLGYTF. As DNA, the CDR3 is TGTGACAGCAGCCAAGACAGGGGACAGGTTCTTGGCTACACCTTC.

The chain joins TRBV19 to TRBJ1-1; tentative D call: TRBD1 (5 bases). The CDR3 has 14 residues. V dropped 4 bases and J dropped 4 bases, with 13 bases sitting between them. The germline CDR1 and CDR2 sequences are LNHDA and SQIVND (reference sequence). CDR3: CASSSVGDSTEAFF. In DNA form, the CDR3 reads TGTGCCAGTAGTAGTGTAGGGGATTCCACTGAAGCTTTCTTT.

The chain links TRBV2 to TRBJ2-7; D is uncertain. Trimming stripped 5 bases from V and 1 base from J, with 12 bases between. Germline V gene lookup returns CDR1 SNHLY and CDR2 FYNNEI. The CDR3 sequence is 14 residues long. The CDR3 region is CASSLSTVSYEQYF. The CDR3 DNA reads as TGTGCCAGCAGTTTATCGACCGTATCCTACGAGCAGTACTTC.

This clonotype has a count of ten or more. The V and J genes are TRBV6-6 and TRBJ2-7, with unresolved D. The V end lost 6 bases, the J end lost 3 bases, and 15 bases lay between the germline ends. Germline V lookup: CDR1 MNHNY, CDR2 SVGAGI (reference sequence). The CDR3 length is 14 residues. The CDR3 nucleotides read TGTGCCAGCAGCCGGGCACAGTACCTCTACGAGCAGTACTTC. It specifies CASSRAQYLYEQYF.

This chain links TRBV7-6 with TRBJ1-1; D perhaps matches TRBD1 (6 bases). The CDR3 is made up of 16 amino acids. The V end lost 5 bases, the J end lost 4 bases, and 20 bases lay between the germline ends. Germline V CDR1 and CDR2: SGHVS, FNYEAQ. DNA for the CDR3: TGTGCCAGCAGCCAAGATCGGGCAGGGGCGGGCACTGAAGCTTTCTTT. It is translated as CASSQDRAGAGTEAFF.